The sequence of this T cell receptor (beta chain) was determined in a study of beta chain features in type 1 diabetes. Overall study results and limits: Moderately but significantly shorter TCRB CDR3s were found in Type 1 diabetes patients in all four CD4+ subsets. A potential influence of HLA type upon TCRB rearrangement remained unresolved herein.

Expressed TCRB transcripts were sequenced because the isolated RNA had all been reverse transcribed beforehand. Reads from naive, central memory and regulatory T cell samples averaged about 3.8 million. Here immunoSEQ multiplex PCR was the method, and the copy in TCRdb shows in-frame clones only, minus some. The sample has fewer than 300,000 clones; roughly 20% are singletons. Germline values: CDR1 SGHTA, CDR2 FQGTGA. The germline V and J ends were trimmed by 6 bases and 3 bases, with 11 bases remaining between them. The CDR3 totals 13 residues. Comment on this clone: The antigen remains unidentified.

Markers CD45RO/CCR7/CD25/CD127/CD95/CD27 served to sort CD4+ naive, central memory, regulatory and stem cell-like memory cells. This TCR came from a woman between 35 and 50 years old with type 1 diabetes. The specimen sequenced was naive CD4+ T cells from blood. V and J are TRBV7-3 and TRBJ1-1; D gene ambiguous. CDR3 nucleotide sequence: TGTGCCAGCAGGAATCAGGTGGACACTGAAGCTTTCTTT. Protein sequence: CASRNQVDTEAFF. The full variable domain, with the rest looked up from reference TRBV7-3 and TRBJ1-1, is GAGVSQTPSNKVTEKGKYVELRCDPISGHTALYWYRQSLGQGPEFLIYFQGTGAADDSGLPNDRFFAVRPEGSVSTLKIQRTERGDSAVYLCASRNQVDTEAFFGQGTRLTVV.